This T cell receptor beta chain was sequenced in a study of shared clonotypes between healthy human individuals. V was trimmed by 0 bases and J by 5 bases, leaving 14 bases between them. The CDR3 has 16 amino acids. Germline CDR1 and CDR2: LGHNA and YNFKEQ. Using immunoSEQ multiplex PCR, the repertoire was profiled, and TCRdb retains in-frame clones only, with some absent. The profile shows approximately 2.3 million clones, approximately 93% of them singletons. This clonotype originated in a man younger than 35 in good health. Some clones in this sample may be carry-over from other donors' samples. Specimen: naive CD4+ T cells from PBMCs. The subset denotes: CD45RA+ positively selected. The rearrangement joins TRBV4-2 to TRBJ2-1; weak D call: TRBD2 (5 bases). CDR3 sequence: CASSQDGSQPDNEQFF. As DNA, the CDR3 is TGTGCCAGCAGCCAAGATGGGAGTCAACCCGACAATGAGCAGTTCTTC.